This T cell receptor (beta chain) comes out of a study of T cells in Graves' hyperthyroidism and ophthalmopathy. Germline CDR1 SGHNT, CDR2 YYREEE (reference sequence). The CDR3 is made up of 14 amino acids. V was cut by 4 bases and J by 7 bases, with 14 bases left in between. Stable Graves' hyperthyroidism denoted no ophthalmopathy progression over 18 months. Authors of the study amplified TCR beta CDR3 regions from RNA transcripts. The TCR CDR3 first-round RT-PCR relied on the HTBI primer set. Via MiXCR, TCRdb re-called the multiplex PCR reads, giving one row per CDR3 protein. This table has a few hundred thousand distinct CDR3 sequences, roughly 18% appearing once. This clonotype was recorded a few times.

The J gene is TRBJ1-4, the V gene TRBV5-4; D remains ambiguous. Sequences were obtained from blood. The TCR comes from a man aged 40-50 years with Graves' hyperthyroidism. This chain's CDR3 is CASSPDSMGEKLFF. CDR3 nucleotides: TGTGCCAGCAGCCCCGACTCGATGGGTGAAAAACTGTTTTTT.